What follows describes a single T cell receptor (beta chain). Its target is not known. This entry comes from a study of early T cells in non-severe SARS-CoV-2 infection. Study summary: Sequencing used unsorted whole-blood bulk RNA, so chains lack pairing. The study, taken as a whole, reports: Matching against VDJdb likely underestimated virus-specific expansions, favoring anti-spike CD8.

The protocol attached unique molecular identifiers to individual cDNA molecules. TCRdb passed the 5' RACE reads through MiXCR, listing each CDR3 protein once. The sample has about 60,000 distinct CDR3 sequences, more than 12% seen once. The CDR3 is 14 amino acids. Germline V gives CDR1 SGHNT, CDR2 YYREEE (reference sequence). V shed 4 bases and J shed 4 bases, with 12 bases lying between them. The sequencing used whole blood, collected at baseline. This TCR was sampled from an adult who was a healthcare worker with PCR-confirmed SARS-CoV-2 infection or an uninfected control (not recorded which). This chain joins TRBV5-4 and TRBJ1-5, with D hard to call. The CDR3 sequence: CASSPDPSNQPQHF. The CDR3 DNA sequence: TGTGCCAGCAGCCCGGACCCATCAAATCAGCCCCAGCATTTT.